The next 30 T cell receptor beta chains were all read from a single sample in a study of beta chain features in type 1 diabetes. Every isolated RNA sample was fully reverse transcribed, so sequencing captured expressed TCRB transcripts. Sequencing used immunoSEQ multiplex PCR; TCRdb keeps in-frame clones, though not all of them. Counted here are hundreds of thousands of clones, about 29% occurring once; the ten biggest clones make up around 0.065%. Sample: naive CD4+ T cells from blood. These receptors came from a young man in good health.

The chain links TRBV5-4 to TRBJ2-5, with D hard to call. The CDR3 consists of 15 residues. CDR1 and CDR2 (germline): SGHNT, YYREEE (reference sequence). V dropped 4 bases and J dropped 4 bases, with 17 bases sitting between them. CDR3 loop: CASSPTQGRPETQYF. The CDR3 DNA reads as TGTGCCAGCAGCCCGACCCAAGGTCGGCCAGAGACCCAGTACTTC.

The chain uses TRBV5-6 and TRBJ2-7, with D hard to call. Germline assignment: CDR1 SGHDT and CDR2 YYEEEE. Trimming shortened V by 1 base and J by 5 bases, and 7 bases separated the two germline ends. The CDR3 spans 12 residues. CDR3 sequence: CASSLFANEQYF. The CDR3 DNA follows: TGTGCCAGCAGCTTGTTTGCGAACGAGCAGTACTTC.

The rearrangement uses TRBV7-7 and TRBJ2-1, with TRBD2 matching 8 bases. This CDR3 comprises 15 residues. The germline V gene has CDR1 SSHAT and CDR2 FNYEAQ (reference sequence). V shed 5 bases and J 9 bases; nucleotides not matched to a gene: 12. The CDR3 nucleotides read TGTGCCAGCAGCCCGACTAGCGTCTCTTTTAGTGAGCAGTTCTTC. Encoded protein: CASSPTSVSFSEQFF.

This clone has more than one count but fewer than ten. The V gene is TRBV10-3, the J gene TRBJ1-2, with no clear D. The CDR3 contains 13 residues. Germline CDR1 and CDR2: ENHRY and SYGVKD. Trimming stripped 4 bases from V and 7 bases from J, with 13 bases between. CDR3 protein: CAISGSQVGGYTF. The DNA of the CDR3 is TGTGCCATCAGTGGTTCGCAGGTCGGTGGCTACACCTTC.

The chain carries TRBV25-1 and TRBJ2-7, with 10 bases lining up with TRBD2. The junction had 6 bases not matched to a gene; V was cut back by 6 bases and J by 4 bases. In germline, CDR1 is MGHDK, CDR2 SYGVNS. The CDR3 extends over 14 amino acids. CDR3 protein: CASRGLGLAYEQYF. Here the CDR3 DNA reads TGTGCCAGCAGGGGGCTGGGACTAGCGTACGAGCAGTACTTC.

The J gene is TRBJ1-5, the V gene TRBV30, with D unclear. Germline-derived CDR1 and CDR2 are GTSNPN and SVGIG (reference sequence). Trimming stripped 2 bases from V and 5 bases from J, with 16 bases between. The length of the CDR3 is 15 residues. This chain's CDR3 is CAWSLDYSRDQPQHF. For the CDR3, the DNA is TGTGCCTGGAGTTTAGACTACTCAAGGGATCAGCCCCAGCATTTT.

The V call is TRBV6-1, the J call TRBJ2-6; unclear D gene. The CDR3 length is 13 residues. CDR1 and CDR2 (germline): MNHNS, SASEGT. V shed 7 bases and J shed 0 bases, with 4 bases lying between them. The CDR3 DNA sequence: TGTGCCAGCACCGACTCTGGGGCCAACGTCCTGACTTTC. This gives the protein CASTDSGANVLTF.

Only a few counts were recorded for this clone. This chain uses TRBV29-1 with TRBJ2-5; unclear D gene. This CDR3 is 13 amino acids long. V gave up 7 bases and J gave up 0 bases, with 12 bases separating them. CDR1 and CDR2 from the germline V gene are SQVTM and ANQGSEA. CDR3 in amino acids: CSGRTLYQETQYF. Here the CDR3 DNA reads TGCAGCGGCCGAACACTGTACCAAGAGACCCAGTACTTC.

The chain uses TRBV2 and TRBJ2-5; D tentatively reads TRBD1 or TRBD2 (5 bases each). There are 13 residues in the CDR3. Per germline, CDR1 SNHLY and CDR2 FYNNEI. Trimming left V 3 bases short and J 2 bases short, with 7 bases between. The CDR3 protein is CASSDGGQETQYF. CDR3 bases: TGTGCCAGCAGTGATGGGGGACAAGAGACCCAGTACTTC.

The chain couples TRBV2 to TRBJ2-7; D ambiguous. Germline assignment: CDR1 SNHLY and CDR2 FYNNEI. V lost 4 bases and J 3 bases, leaving 4 bases between the germline ends. CDR3 length: 11 amino acids. This chain's CDR3 is CASSGHYEQYF. The CDR3 DNA reads as TGTGCCAGCAGTGGACACTACGAGCAGTACTTC.

This clone has just a few counts. This chain joins TRBV18 and TRBJ2-3, with TRBD2 matching over 12 bases. CDR3 length equals 17 residues. Germline values: CDR1 KGHSH, CDR2 LQKENI. V gave up 5 bases and J gave up 4 bases; unmatched junction bases: 10. Here the CDR3 DNA reads TGTGCCAGCTCATCTCGACTAGCGGGAGTCACCTCAGATACGCAGTATTTT. This gives the protein CASSSRLAGVTSDTQYF.

On this clone itself: The junction shows a germline mismatch at one end, possibly a read error. The V and J genes are TRBV28 and TRBJ2-1, with TRBD2 matching over 10 bases. The CDR3 is made up of 12 amino acids. The V gene's germline CDR1 is MDHEN and CDR2 SYDVKM. CDR3 in amino acids: CASSPLLAGEVF. The CDR3 DNA is TGTGCCAGCAGCCCTCTCCTAGCGGGAGAGGTCTTC. Variable domain in full (rest from reference TRBV28 and TRBJ2-1): DVKVTQSSRYLVKRTGEKVFLECVQDMDHENMFWYRQDPGLGLRLIYFSYDVKMKEKGDIPEGYSVSREKKERFSLILESASTNQTSMYLCASSPLLAGEVFGPGTRLTVL.

V gene TRBV6-1 combines with J gene TRBJ2-5; TRBD1 agrees at 8 bases. This CDR3 contains 13 residues. Germline V lookup: CDR1 MNHNS, CDR2 SASEGT. The ends lost 6 bases at V and 4 bases at J; junction bases unmatched: 4. This CDR3 is CASRRQGTETQYF. In DNA form, the CDR3 reads TGTGCCAGCAGGAGACAGGGGACAGAGACCCAGTACTTC.

The table lists this clone with a few counts. The V gene is TRBV9, the J gene TRBJ1-1; no clear D. The germline V gene has CDR1 SGDLS and CDR2 YYNGEE. Between the trimmed V and J ends, which lost 0 bases and 7 bases, there was a span of 13 bases. CDR3 size: 14 residues. CDR3 bases: TGTGCCAGCAGCGTAGCTGGGCCAGCAGGTGAAGCTTTCTTT. Protein sequence: CASSVAGPAGEAFF.

The V call is TRBV7-9, the J call TRBJ2-3; D remains ambiguous. V was cut by 5 bases and J by 5 bases, with 8 bases left in between. Germline CDR1 and CDR2: SEHNR and FQNEAQ (reference sequence). This CDR3 comprises 12 residues. The chain's CDR3 is CASSASLDTQYF. CDR3 DNA: TGTGCCAGCAGCGCAAGTCTAGATACGCAGTATTTT.

Points on this clone: The identical CDR3 is also encoded by other nucleotide sequences in the sample. The J gene is TRBJ2-5, the V gene TRBV5-1, with D perhaps matching TRBD2 (5 bases). CDR1 and CDR2 from the germline V gene are SGHRS and YFSETQ. The CDR3 extends over 13 amino acids. Deletions cut 0 bases from V and 4 bases from J, with 7 bases between. The CDR3 loop reads CASSLGGGETQYF. CDR3 nucleotide sequence: TGCGCCAGCAGCTTGGGAGGAGGAGAGACCCAGTACTTC.

CDR3 nucleotide sequence: TGCAGCGTGGATGACAGGGGGGCGAGGTATGAGCAGTTCTTC. It is translated as CSVDDRGARYEQFF. The V call is TRBV29-1, the J call TRBJ2-1; 9 positions match TRBD1. After removal of 6 bases from V and 8 bases from J, the junction contained 11 bases not matched to a gene. Germline lookup yields CDR1 SQVTM and CDR2 ANQGSEA. The CDR3 contains 14 residues.

The V and J genes are TRBV5-1 and TRBJ2-3, with D uncertain. This CDR3 contains 15 residues. Between the trimmed V and J ends, which lost 0 bases and 2 bases, there was a span of 10 bases. Germline lookup yields CDR1 SGHRS and CDR2 YFSETQ. For the CDR3, the DNA is TGCGCCAGCAGCTTGGCTACGCGAGACACAGATACGCAGTATTTT. Protein: CASSLATRDTDTQYF.

The chain employs TRBV20-1 and TRBJ2-5; unclear D gene. Germline assignment: CDR1 DFQATT and CDR2 SNEGSKA (reference sequence). CDR3 length: 11 residues. Trimming removed 6 bases from V and 5 bases from J, with 10 bases in between. The CDR3 region has the DNA TGCAGTGCCCACGTCCACGAGACCCAGTACTTC. This sequence encodes CSAHVHETQYF.

To note about this clone: One end of the junction varies from germline; a read error may be responsible. The chain is built from TRBV7-7 and TRBJ2-1, with 7 positions matching TRBD1. CDR3 size: 17 residues. Germline CDR1 and CDR2: SSHAT and FNYEAQ (reference sequence). The DNA of the CDR3 is TGTGCTAGCAGCTCAACCGGGGACAGCGGCTCCTACAATGAGCAGTTCTTC. This encodes CASSSTGDSGSYNEQFF.

The rearrangement uses TRBV5-1 and TRBJ2-5; D is possibly TRBD2 (6 bases). V shed 0 bases and J shed 0 bases, with 9 bases lying between them. The CDR3 length is 15 residues. The germline CDR1 and CDR2 sequences are SGHRS and YFSETQ. The CDR3 DNA sequence: TGCGCCAGCAGCTTGGAAAGGGACTACCAAGAGACCCAGTACTTC. Protein product: CASSLERDYQETQYF.

This clone was detected only a few times. V usage is TRBV29-1 and J usage is TRBJ2-7, with TRBD2 as a possible D gene (6 bases). CDR3 length: 12 residues. CDR1 is SQVTM, CDR2 ANQGSEA, per germline. V dropped 7 bases and J dropped 3 bases, with 13 bases sitting between them. The CDR3 DNA is TGCAGCGCATTGGACGGGAGCTACGAGCAGTACTTC. This codes for CSALDGSYEQYF.

V and J are TRBV28 and TRBJ1-4, with 7 bases aligning to TRBD1. This CDR3 comprises 12 residues. After removal of 8 bases from V and 3 bases from J, the junction contained 0 bases not matched to a gene. Germline lookup yields CDR1 MDHEN and CDR2 SYDVKM. DNA of the CDR3: TGTGCCAGCGGGACAGCTAATGAAAAACTGTTTTTT. Translation gives CASGTANEKLFF.

This clone came up a few times. This sample also contains other DNA sequences that code for the same CDR3. The chain recombines TRBV30 with TRBJ2-7; possible D gene TRBD1, 6 bases. In germline, CDR1 is GTSNPN, CDR2 SVGIG (reference sequence). CDR3 length equals 11 residues. Trimming pared 2 bases from V and 7 bases from J, leaving 9 bases between. The CDR3 sequence: CAWSRGGEQYF. The CDR3 nucleotides are TGTGCCTGGAGTAGAGGGGGAGAGCAGTACTTC.

V and J are TRBV7-2 and TRBJ2-7; 7 nucleotides line up with TRBD1. The CDR3 has 18 residues. CDR1 and CDR2 (germline): SGHTA, FQGNSA. Losses at the gene ends were 4 bases for V and 3 bases for J; bases not matched to a gene: 18. CDR3 nucleotides: TGTGCCAGCAGCTCACCTCTCGACAGGGCCGGGTGGTACTACGAGCAGTACTTC. As protein: CASSSPLDRAGWYYEQYF.

The J gene is TRBJ2-3, the V gene TRBV9; D uncertain. The V end was cut by 0 bases, the J end by 4 bases, with 12 bases between. Germline lookup yields CDR1 SGDLS and CDR2 YYNGEE. The CDR3 extends over 15 amino acids. CDR3: CASSVVGSSSDTQYF. CDR3 nucleotides: TGTGCCAGCAGCGTAGTTGGATCGAGTTCAGATACGCAGTATTTT. Combining the CDR3 with reference TRBV9 and TRBJ2-3 gives the whole variable domain DSGVTQTPKHLITATGQRVTLRCSPRSGDLSVYWYQQSLDQGLQFLIQYYNGEERAKGNILERFSAQQFPDLHSELNLSSLELGDSALYFCASSVVGSSSDTQYFGPGTRLTVL.

The chain combines TRBV7-2 with TRBJ2-7; D unresolved. This CDR3 is built from 13 residues. CDR1 is SGHTA, CDR2 FQGNSA, per germline. The V and J ends lost 5 bases and 3 bases respectively, with 11 bases between them. CDR3 nucleotides: TGTGCCAGCAGCCGGTTCAAGGGCTACGAGCAGTACTTC. This sequence encodes CASSRFKGYEQYF.

This clone was detected a few times. The chain uses TRBV30 and TRBJ2-7; D is possibly TRBD1 (6 bases). V dropped 0 bases and J dropped 0 bases, with 12 bases sitting between them. The CDR3 has 15 residues. Germline loops: CDR1 GTSNPN, CDR2 SVGIG (reference sequence). Here the CDR3 reads CAWSVSQGYSYEQYF. The CDR3 DNA is TGTGCCTGGAGTGTCTCGCAGGGGTACTCCTACGAGCAGTACTTC.

This clone was observed a handful of times. The V gene is TRBV25-1, the J gene TRBJ2-5, with D unclear. Germline CDR1 and CDR2: MGHDK and SYGVNS. V lost 4 bases to trimming and J lost 2 bases, with 14 bases between them. This CDR3 region has 15 residues. For the CDR3, the DNA is TGTGCCAGCAGTGTGGAAATGGCAGCTCAAGAGACCCAGTACTTC. This sequence encodes CASSVEMAAQETQYF.

This clone was observed a handful of times. The rearrangement uses TRBV29-1 and TRBJ2-3; 14 bases match TRBD2. The CDR3 is made up of 18 amino acids. J gave up 6 bases and V 5 bases, and 16 bases lay outside the gene matches. CDR1 is SQVTM, CDR2 ANQGSEA, per germline. The CDR3 nucleotides are TGCAGCGTTTCCCCCTCCGGGACTAGCGGGAGTTATACTGATACGCAGTATTTT. It translates to CSVSPSGTSGSYTDTQYF.